What follows describes a single TCR beta chain. Its antigen is currently unknown. CDR1 SGHTA and CDR2 FQGNSA come from the germline V gene. V was cut by 5 bases and J by 5 bases, with 16 bases left in between. The CDR3 is made up of 15 amino acids. The data derive from a study of T cells in localized non-small cell lung cancer. Whole-study results and caveats: Tumor trailed uninvolved adjacent lung in T cell clonality, which peaked there. Longer overall survival was seen with higher T cell density measured in blood.

TCRdb's table, derived via immunoSEQ multiplex PCR, lists solely in-frame clones and lacks some. Of roughly 30,000 clones in the sample, almost 90% were seen once. The chain uses TRBV7-2 and TRBJ1-5, with D perhaps matching TRBD1 (6 bases). This sequence originates from a woman aged 40-75 years with stage I lung adenocarcinoma. Sequenced here: peripheral blood, sampled before any cancer treatment. In nucleotides, the CDR3 is TGTGCCAGCAGCCACCCGGAGGGGGGGCATCAGCCCCAGCATTTT. Its protein is CASSHPEGGHQPQHF.